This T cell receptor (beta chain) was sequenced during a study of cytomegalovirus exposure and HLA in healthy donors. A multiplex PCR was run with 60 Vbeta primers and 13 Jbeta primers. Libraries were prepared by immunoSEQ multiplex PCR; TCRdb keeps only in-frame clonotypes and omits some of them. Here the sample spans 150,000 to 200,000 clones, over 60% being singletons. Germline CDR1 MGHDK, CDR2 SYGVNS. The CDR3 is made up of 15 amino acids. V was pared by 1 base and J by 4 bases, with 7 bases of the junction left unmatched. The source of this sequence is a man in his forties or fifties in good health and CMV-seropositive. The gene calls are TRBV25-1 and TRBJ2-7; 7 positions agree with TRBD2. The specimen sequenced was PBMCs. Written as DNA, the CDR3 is TGTGCCAGCAGTGAATCGGGGAGGGCGCGGTACGAGCAGTACTTC. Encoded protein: CASSESGRARYEQYF.